This is a list of T cell receptor beta chains from one sample in a study of blood T cell repertoires in COVID-19. Sequenced by immunoSEQ multiplex PCR; TCRdb stores in-frame clones only, minus some. The sample consists of some 100,000 clones, around 84% of them appearing once. The source material was peripheral blood. These receptors were collected from an older woman with active or convalescent COVID-19. Each CDR3 is given with its conserved first and last residue. A D gene is named only where the DNA matches it firmly. The size entry is marked missing in some rows and otherwise reads once, few, many or a size class.

V	J	D	size	CDR3	DNA
TRBV2	TRBJ2-1	TRBD2	NA	CASTTSGGNGEQFF	TGTGCCAGCACCACTAGCGGGGGGAACGGTGAGCAGTTCTTC
TRBV4-3	TRBJ2-7	TRBD1	NA	CASSPKDRVTYF	TGCGCCAGCAGCCCGAAGGACAGGGTTACGTACTTC
TRBV28	TRBJ1-4	NA	NA	CASSLLSGSNEKLFF	TGTGCCAGCAGTTTATTATCCGGGTCTAATGAAAAACTGTTTTTT
TRBV11-3	TRBJ2-3	NA	NA	CASSGGGTDTQYF	TGTGCCAGCAGCGGAGGCGGCACAGATACGCAGTATTTT
TRBV15	TRBJ2-7	TRBD2	NA	CATSKTSGRVEQYF	TGTGCCACCAGTAAGACTAGCGGGAGGGTCGAGCAGTACTTC
TRBV27	TRBJ2-7	NA	NA	CASSEGVEYEQYF	TGTGCCAGCTCCGAGGGGGTTGAATACGAGCAGTACTTC
TRBV9	TRBJ2-1	NA	few	CASSVLPSSDNEQFF	TGTGCCAGCAGCGTTCTTCCCTCCTCCGACAATGAGCAGTTCTTC
TRBV24-1	TRBJ1-5	NA	NA	CATLIQPYSNQPQHF	TGTGCCACCTTGATACAGCCCTATAGCAATCAGCCCCAGCATTTT
TRBV7-6	TRBJ2-1	TRBD2	NA	CASSLGATWRGVSEQFF	TGTGCCAGCAGCTTAGGGGCGACTTGGCGGGGGGTTAGTGAGCAGTTCTTC
TRBV4-3	TRBJ2-7	NA	NA	CASSQALGGDYEQYF	TGCGCCAGCAGCCAGGCTTTAGGGGGGGACTACGAGCAGTACTTC
TRBV7-2	TRBJ2-7	TRBD2	NA	CASRRDSGSSYEQYF	TGTGCCAGCAGAAGAGATAGCGGGAGCTCCTACGAGCAGTACTTC